A selection of T cell receptor beta chains follows, all from one sample in a study of OX40 agonist ivuxolimab in advanced cancers. The assay was immunoSEQ multiplex PCR, and TCRdb's table has in-frame clones only and misses some. Among 9,500 to 12,000 clones, roughly 81% were seen once, and the ten largest hold about 33%. The sample consisted of CD4+ or CD8+ T cells sorted from blood, taken in a trial of the OX40 agonist ivuxolimab. Receptors originate from an adult with an advanced solid tumor such as melanoma, head and neck, liver or kidney cancer. CDR3s include the opening cysteine and the closing phenylalanine or tryptophan. The D gene is left open where the match is weak. The size entry is marked missing in some rows and otherwise reads once, few, many or a size class.

V gene: TRBV6-5
clone size: -
J gene: TRBJ1-2
D gene: -
CDR3 DNA: TGTGCCAGCAGTTACTTCCGGACAGCCCTTCTGGGCTACACCTTC
CDR3 protein: CASSYFRTALLGYTF

V gene: TRBV14
clone size: -
J gene: TRBJ2-3
D gene: TRBD2
CDR3 DNA: TGTGCCAGCTGCGCGCGGGAGGCAACAGATACGCAGTATTTT
CDR3 protein: CASCAREATDTQYF

V gene: TRBV7-9
clone size: once
J gene: TRBJ2-7
D gene: TRBD2
CDR3 DNA: TGTGCCAGCAGCCCGAGGACTAGCGGGGGATCTTACGAGCAGTACTTC
CDR3 protein: CASSPRTSGGSYEQYF

V gene: TRBV11-2
clone size: once
J gene: TRBJ1-3
D gene: TRBD1
CDR3 DNA: TGTGCCAGCAGCTTAGTTTTCGACAGGGGGTCTGGAAACACCATATATTTT
CDR3 protein: CASSLVFDRGSGNTIYF

V gene: TRBV6-1
clone size: -
J gene: TRBJ2-2
D gene: -
CDR3 DNA: TGTGCCAGCCCTGAGGGGGACACCGGGGAGCTGTTTTTT
CDR3 protein: CASPEGDTGELFF

V gene: TRBV19
clone size: -
J gene: TRBJ2-1
D gene: TRBD2
CDR3 DNA: TGTGCCAGTAGGCGGGAGGGATCCTACAATGAGCAGTTCTTC
CDR3 protein: CASRREGSYNEQFF

V gene: TRBV29-1
clone size: few
J gene: TRBJ2-7
D gene: TRBD1
CDR3 DNA: TGCAGCGTTGAAGTCAGGGGGCTTTACGAGCAGTACTTC
CDR3 protein: CSVEVRGLYEQYF

V gene: TRBV14
clone size: -
J gene: TRBJ2-7
D gene: TRBD2
CDR3 DNA: TGTGCCAGCAGCCAGGGACTAGCGGGCTCCTACGAGCAGTACTTC
CDR3 protein: CASSQGLAGSYEQYF

V gene: TRBV5-4
clone size: -
J gene: TRBJ1-1
D gene: -
CDR3 DNA: TGTGCCAGCAGCTTTTCGGGGAACACTGAAGCTTTCTTT
CDR3 protein: CASSFSGNTEAFF

V gene: TRBV4-1
clone size: -
J gene: TRBJ2-7
D gene: -
CDR3 DNA: TGCGCCAGCAGCCAAATCCGGGACATAACCTACGAGCAGTACTTC
CDR3 protein: CASSQIRDITYEQYF

V gene: TRBV7-9
clone size: -
J gene: TRBJ2-3
D gene: TRBD1
CDR3 DNA: TGTGCCAGCAGCCAGAATGACGGGACAGGGCGAGATACGCAGTATTTT
CDR3 protein: CASSQNDGTGRDTQYF

V gene: TRBV29-1
clone size: once
J gene: TRBJ2-7
D gene: -
CDR3 DNA: TGCAGCGGGATCCTAGCCAGCTACGAGCAGTACTTC
CDR3 protein: CSGILASYEQYF

V gene: TRBV2
clone size: -
J gene: TRBJ1-1
D gene: -
CDR3 DNA: TGTGCCAGCAGTGAATCAGGGCTAGGGAACACTGAAGCTTTCTTT
CDR3 protein: CASSESGLGNTEAFF

V gene: TRBV15
clone size: -
J gene: TRBJ1-2
D gene: -
CDR3 DNA: TGTGCCACCAGCAGAGGGGGGGATGGCTACACCTTC
CDR3 protein: CATSRGGDGYTF

V gene: TRBV27
clone size: -
J gene: TRBJ1-1
D gene: -
CDR3 DNA: TGTGCCAGCAGTCCCTTAGAAAGGTCTGAAGCTTTCTTT
CDR3 protein: CASSPLERSEAFF

V gene: TRBV2
clone size: -
J gene: TRBJ1-1
D gene: -
CDR3 DNA: TGTGCCAGCAGTGAAGGCCTGGAAGCTTTCTTT
CDR3 protein: CASSEGLEAFF

V gene: TRBV2
clone size: -
J gene: TRBJ1-3
D gene: -
CDR3 DNA: TGTGCCGGTAGACAGGATCAAAGCTCTGGAAACACCATATATTTT
CDR3 protein: CAGRQDQSSGNTIYF

V gene: TRBV6-4
clone size: once
J gene: TRBJ2-3
D gene: -
CDR3 DNA: TGTGCCAGCAGTGCGGACGGATACACAGATACGCAGTATTTT
CDR3 protein: CASSADGYTDTQYF

V gene: TRBV19
clone size: -
J gene: TRBJ1-1
D gene: -
CDR3 DNA: TGTGCCAGTAGTATAACCCCCGCGAACACTGAAGCTTTCTTT
CDR3 protein: CASSITPANTEAFF

V gene: TRBV25-1
clone size: -
J gene: TRBJ1-2
D gene: TRBD1
CDR3 DNA: TGTGCCAGCAGTGAATATAACTCAGGGGGCGATGGCTACACCTTC
CDR3 protein: CASSEYNSGGDGYTF

V gene: TRBV9
clone size: -
J gene: TRBJ2-5
D gene: -
CDR3 DNA: TGTGCCAGCAGCGTAGTAGGCTTGAGCAAAGAGACCCAGTACTTC
CDR3 protein: CASSVVGLSKETQYF

V gene: TRBV7-2
clone size: -
J gene: TRBJ2-3
D gene: TRBD1
CDR3 DNA: TGTGCCAGCAGCTTATGGGACAGGGAGAGCACAGATACGCAGTATTTT
CDR3 protein: CASSLWDRESTDTQYF

V gene: TRBV28
clone size: few
J gene: TRBJ1-1
D gene: -
CDR3 DNA: TGTGCCAGCAGTTTTGGGCAGGGAGGCGCTGAAGCTTTCTTT
CDR3 protein: CASSFGQGGAEAFF

V gene: TRBV5-5
clone size: -
J gene: TRBJ2-5
D gene: TRBD2
CDR3 DNA: TGTGCCAGCAGCTTGGAGCTGGTTGCGGGGGGAGTAAAGACCCAGTACTTC
CDR3 protein: CASSLELVAGGVKTQYF

V gene: TRBV28
clone size: -
J gene: TRBJ2-1
D gene: -
CDR3 DNA: TGTGCCAGCAGTTTATACGCAGGGAGCTCCTACAATGAGCAGTTCTTC
CDR3 protein: CASSLYAGSSYNEQFF

V gene: TRBV11-2
clone size: -
J gene: TRBJ2-7
D gene: -
CDR3 DNA: TGTGCCAGCAGCTTAGCTGCAGGGGTTTTCGAGCAGTACTTC
CDR3 protein: CASSLAAGVFEQYF

V gene: TRBV2
clone size: -
J gene: TRBJ1-5
D gene: -
CDR3 DNA: TGTGCCAGCAGTGAAGCGCTTCAGTCCAATCAGCCCCAGCATTTT
CDR3 protein: CASSEALQSNQPQHF

V gene: TRBV6-6
clone size: -
J gene: TRBJ1-1
D gene: -
CDR3 DNA: TGTGCCAGCAGTACAGGAGCCTCTGAAGCTTTCTTT
CDR3 protein: CASSTGASEAFF

V gene: TRBV9
clone size: once
J gene: TRBJ2-7
D gene: -
CDR3 DNA: TGTGCCAGCAGCATAAGACAAGCGGATTACGAGCAGTACTTC
CDR3 protein: CASSIRQADYEQYF

V gene: TRBV6-4
clone size: few
J gene: TRBJ2-2
D gene: -
CDR3 DNA: TGTGCCAGCAGTGACTCGGACACCGGGGAGCTGTTTTTT
CDR3 protein: CASSDSDTGELFF

V gene: TRBV23-1
clone size: -
J gene: TRBJ1-2
D gene: TRBD1
CDR3 DNA: TGCGCCAGCAGTCTTATGGACAGGATCTTCTATGGCTACACCTTC
CDR3 protein: CASSLMDRIFYGYTF

V gene: TRBV25-1
clone size: -
J gene: TRBJ1-1
D gene: -
CDR3 DNA: TGTGCCAGCAGTGAAGGACGACGGTCCATCGCTGAAGCTTTCTTT
CDR3 protein: CASSEGRRSIAEAFF

V gene: TRBV27
clone size: once
J gene: TRBJ1-2
D gene: -
CDR3 DNA: TGTGCCAGCAGTGACCACAGGGAGGCCTACTATGGCTACACCTTC
CDR3 protein: CASSDHREAYYGYTF

V gene: TRBV29-1
clone size: once
J gene: TRBJ2-5
D gene: -
CDR3 DNA: TGCAGCGTTGAAAGACAGTACATGGAGACCCAGTACTTC
CDR3 protein: CSVERQYMETQYF

V gene: TRBV19
clone size: -
J gene: TRBJ2-7
D gene: -
CDR3 DNA: TGTGCCAGTAGTATAGATCCGGGCAATACCTACGAGCAGTACTTC
CDR3 protein: CASSIDPGNTYEQYF

V gene: TRBV19
clone size: -
J gene: TRBJ2-7
D gene: -
CDR3 DNA: TGTGCCAGTGGCCCCACGGTGGACTACGAGCAGTACTTC
CDR3 protein: CASGPTVDYEQYF

V gene: TRBV7-3
clone size: few
J gene: TRBJ2-3
D gene: TRBD1
CDR3 DNA: TGTGCCAGCAGCGTGACAGGGTCAGATACGCAGTATTTT
CDR3 protein: CASSVTGSDTQYF

V gene: TRBV15
clone size: -
J gene: TRBJ2-4
D gene: -
CDR3 DNA: TGTGCCACCAGCAGAGAACAAGGTCGTGAGGACCCAGCCAAAAACATTCAGTACTTC
CDR3 protein: CATSREQGREDPAKNIQYF

V gene: TRBV28
clone size: -
J gene: TRBJ1-1
D gene: TRBD1
CDR3 DNA: TGTGCCAGCAGTTTGGGTGAGGGGGCTGTGGCTTTCTTT
CDR3 protein: CASSLGEGAVAFF

V gene: TRBV28
clone size: -
J gene: TRBJ1-2
D gene: -
CDR3 DNA: TGTGCCAGCAGTTTCAGGACGGCCACTAACTATGGCTACACCTTC
CDR3 protein: CASSFRTATNYGYTF

V gene: TRBV7-9
clone size: -
J gene: TRBJ2-4
D gene: TRBD2
CDR3 DNA: TGTGCCAGCATACCGCACCCTAGCGGGAAAGCCAAAAACATTCAGTACTTC
CDR3 protein: CASIPHPSGKAKNIQYF

V gene: TRBV28
clone size: -
J gene: TRBJ1-2
D gene: -
CDR3 DNA: TGTGCCAGTACGGGACAAACGGGGGGCTACACCTTC
CDR3 protein: CASTGQTGGYTF

V gene: TRBV9
clone size: -
J gene: TRBJ2-2
D gene: -
CDR3 DNA: TGTGCCAGTAGTGCGGGGACCTATACGAACACCGGGGAGCTGTTTTTT
CDR3 protein: CASSAGTYTNTGELFF

V gene: TRBV5-1
clone size: few
J gene: TRBJ2-7
D gene: -
CDR3 DNA: TGCGCCAGCAGCTCCAAGGCCCCTAGGAACGAGCAGTACTTC
CDR3 protein: CASSSKAPRNEQYF

V gene: TRBV6-6
clone size: -
J gene: TRBJ2-3
D gene: TRBD2
CDR3 DNA: TGTGCCAGCAGTTTAACTCTAGCGGGGGGTGTCTATACGCAGTATTTT
CDR3 protein: CASSLTLAGGVYTQYF

V gene: TRBV4-3
clone size: -
J gene: TRBJ1-2
D gene: -
CDR3 DNA: TGCGCCAGCAGCCAAGGAACCGCTAACTATGGCTACACCTTC
CDR3 protein: CASSQGTANYGYTF

V gene: TRBV11-2
clone size: -
J gene: TRBJ2-1
D gene: TRBD2
CDR3 DNA: TGTGCCAGCAGTACCGGTGGTAGCGGGAATCATGAGCAGTTCTTC
CDR3 protein: CASSTGGSGNHEQFF

V gene: TRBV7-9
clone size: -
J gene: TRBJ2-1
D gene: TRBD2
CDR3 DNA: TGTGCCAGCAGCTACGCACTACTAGCGGGAGTTGAGCAGTTCTTC
CDR3 protein: CASSYALLAGVEQFF

V gene: TRBV29-1
clone size: -
J gene: TRBJ2-3
D gene: TRBD2
CDR3 DNA: TGCAGCGTTGAAGAGGGCCGGATAGCGGGATCCCCAGATACGCAGTATTTT
CDR3 protein: CSVEEGRIAGSPDTQYF